These T cell receptor beta chains were read from a single sample in a study of CD8 T cells in ankylosing spondylitis. Via MiXCR, TCRdb re-called the 5' RACE reads, giving one row per CDR3 protein. The table records under 400,000 distinct CDR3 sequences, 9.5% to 13% of them present only once. Material: blood, either unsorted or a sorted T cell fraction (not recorded which). These receptors all stem from a female donor with ankylosing spondylitis or in good health (not recorded which). CDR3s include the opening cysteine and the closing phenylalanine or tryptophan. Each record gives: V gene, D gene, clone size, J gene, CDR3 protein, CDR3 DNA. The D gene is left open where the match is weak. Only some rows state a clone size, as once, few, many or a class for expanded clones.

V: TRBV10-3; D: NA; size: many; J: TRBJ2-7; CDR3: CAISEGRRSYEQYF; DNA: TGTGCCATCAGTGAGGGCCGAAGAAGCTACGAGCAGTACTTC
V: TRBV5-1; D: TRBD1; size: NA; J: TRBJ1-2; CDR3: CASSLEQGAGGDTF; DNA: TGCGCCAGCAGCTTGGAGCAGGGGGCGGGTGGCGACACCTTC
V: TRBV7-2; D: TRBD2; size: NA; J: TRBJ2-1; CDR3: CANNRDGRADEQFF; DNA: TGTGCCAACAACCGAGACGGGAGGGCCGATGAGCAGTTCTTC
V: TRBV6-1; D: TRBD2; size: few; J: TRBJ2-1; CDR3: CASSGLAGGRSYNEQFF; DNA: TGTGCCAGCAGTGGACTAGCGGGGGGTCGCTCCTACAATGAGCAGTTCTTC
V: TRBV27; D: NA; size: many; J: TRBJ2-3; CDR3: CASSLSTARGSPDTQYF; DNA: TGTGCCAGCAGTTTATCGACGGCTAGGGGATCACCAGATACGCAGTATTTT
V: TRBV5-1; D: NA; size: many; J: TRBJ2-1; CDR3: CASSWTNNEQFF; DNA: TGCGCCAGCAGCTGGACTAACAATGAGCAGTTCTTC
V: TRBV25-1; D: NA; size: many; J: TRBJ2-7; CDR3: CASSNHRPSYEQYF; DNA: TGTGCCAGCAGTAATCACCGGCCTTCCTACGAGCAGTACTTC
V: TRBV5-1; D: TRBD1; size: NA; J: TRBJ2-7; CDR3: CASSKTGTDSYEQYF; DNA: TGCGCCAGCAGCAAAACCGGGACAGACTCCTACGAGCAGTACTTC
V: TRBV7-6; D: NA; size: many; J: TRBJ1-4; CDR3: CASSSQGNEKLFF; DNA: TGTGCCAGCAGCTCCCAGGGTAATGAAAAACTGTTTTTT
V: TRBV29-1; D: NA; size: NA; J: TRBJ2-2; CDR3: CSVAGTGTGELFF; DNA: TGCAGCGTAGCGGGGACAGGCACCGGGGAGCTGTTTTTT
V: TRBV20-1; D: TRBD1; size: many; J: TRBJ2-1; CDR3: CSARQGLLYNEQFF; DNA: TGCAGTGCCCGACAGGGCTTATTGTACAATGAGCAGTTCTTC
V: TRBV10-2; D: NA; size: many; J: TRBJ1-5; CDR3: CASRGGALNQPQHF; DNA: TGCGCCAGCAGAGGGGGGGCACTAAATCAGCCCCAGCATTTT
V: TRBV5-1; D: NA; size: NA; J: TRBJ2-5; CDR3: CASSLGVLAQETQYF; DNA: TGCGCCAGCAGCTTGGGGGTCCTGGCACAAGAGACCCAGTACTTC
V: TRBV9; D: TRBD1; size: NA; J: TRBJ2-7; CDR3: CASSVGFGQVYEQYF; DNA: TGTGCCAGCAGCGTAGGCTTCGGACAGGTCTACGAGCAGTACTTC
V: TRBV4-3; D: TRBD2; size: many; J: TRBJ2-1; CDR3: CASSQEAGGGYNEQFF; DNA: TGCGCCAGCAGCCAGGAAGCGGGAGGTGGGTACAATGAGCAGTTCTTC
V: TRBV27; D: NA; size: many; J: TRBJ1-1; CDR3: CASSLNPQGWHTEAFF; DNA: TGTGCCAGCAGTTTAAATCCCCAGGGTTGGCACACTGAAGCTTTCTTT
V: TRBV5-1; D: NA; size: many; J: TRBJ2-1; CDR3: CASSFRGPYSYNEQFF; DNA: TGCGCCAGCAGCTTCCGGGGGCCTTACTCCTACAATGAGCAGTTCTTC
V: TRBV14; D: NA; size: many; J: TRBJ2-1; CDR3: CASSQDYGRAKGVNEQFF; DNA: TGTGCCAGCAGCCAAGATTACGGACGAGCAAAGGGGGTAAATGAGCAGTTCTTC
V: TRBV6-1; D: TRBD2; size: NA; J: TRBJ2-2; CDR3: CASHSAGTGELFF; DNA: TGTGCCAGCCACTCAGCGGGAACCGGGGAGCTGTTTTTT
V: TRBV19; D: TRBD2; size: NA; J: TRBJ2-1; CDR3: CASSHGWDYEGVEQFF; DNA: TGTGCCAGTAGTCATGGGTGGGACTACGAAGGGGTTGAGCAGTTCTTC
V: TRBV20-1; D: TRBD2; size: many; J: TRBJ2-7; CDR3: CSARPLAASYEQYF; DNA: TGCAGTGCTAGGCCACTAGCGGCTTCCTACGAGCAGTACTTC
V: TRBV15; D: TRBD1; size: few; J: TRBJ1-5; CDR3: CATSRDNRGWQPQHF; DNA: TGTGCCACCAGCAGAGATAACAGGGGATGGCAGCCCCAGCATTTT
V: TRBV5-1; D: TRBD1; size: NA; J: TRBJ1-1; CDR3: CASSRETGGLNTEAFF; DNA: TGCGCCAGCAGCAGAGAGACAGGGGGGTTGAACACTGAAGCTTTCTTT
V: TRBV20-1; D: NA; size: many; J: TRBJ2-7; CDR3: CSARDPAGQNYYEQYF; DNA: TGCAGTGCTAGAGATCCGGCCGGACAGAATTACTACGAGCAGTACTTC
V: TRBV20-1; D: NA; size: many; J: TRBJ2-4; CDR3: CSANVRENKTSRDLLAKNIQYF; DNA: TGCAGTGCTAACGTACGAGAAAACAAGACTAGTCGCGACCTGCTAGCCAAAAACATTCAGTACTTC
V: TRBV24-1; D: NA; size: many; J: TRBJ2-3; CDR3: CATGTQLDSTDTQYF; DNA: TGTGCCACCGGGACACAGTTAGACTCCACAGATACGCAGTATTTT
V: TRBV10-2; D: NA; size: few; J: TRBJ2-7; CDR3: CASRPTLAQPEQYF; DNA: TGCGCCAGCCGCCCTACGCTGGCACAGCCCGAGCAGTACTTC
V: TRBV6-1; D: TRBD1; size: many; J: TRBJ1-1; CDR3: CASSPTGRDTEAFF; DNA: TGTGCCAGCAGCCCGACAGGGCGGGACACTGAAGCTTTCTTT
V: TRBV20-1; D: TRBD2; size: few; J: TRBJ2-1; CDR3: CCATAGTSTLLYNEQFF; DNA: TGCTGTGCAACCGCCGGGACTAGCACCTTGCTTTACAATGAGCAGTTCTTC
V: TRBV12-3/TRBV12-4; D: TRBD2; size: many; J: TRBJ2-7; CDR3: CASSLATSWNEQYF; DNA: TGTGCCAGCAGTTTAGCGACTAGCTGGAACGAGCAGTACTTC
V: TRBV5-1; D: TRBD2; size: many; J: TRBJ2-1; CDR3: CASSGLAGSSYNEQFF; DNA: TGCGCCAGCAGCGGACTAGCGGGGAGCTCCTACAATGAGCAGTTCTTC
V: TRBV18; D: TRBD2; size: few; J: TRBJ2-7; CDR3: CASSYTGGLADGDEQYF; DNA: TGTGCCAGCTCATACACCGGGGGACTAGCGGACGGGGACGAGCAGTACTTC
V: TRBV5-1; D: NA; size: few; J: TRBJ2-1; CDR3: CASSLAWQKVHNEQFF; DNA: TGCGCCAGCAGCTTGGCCTGGCAGAAGGTCCACAATGAGCAGTTCTTC
V: TRBV29-1; D: TRBD2; size: many; J: TRBJ2-2; CDR3: CSVGAGTSVTGELFF; DNA: TGCAGCGTTGGGGCCGGGACTAGCGTCACCGGGGAGCTGTTTTTT
V: TRBV28; D: TRBD1; size: many; J: TRBJ2-1; CDR3: CASSPPGQGSGEQFF; DNA: TGTGCCAGCAGTCCTCCGGGACAGGGATCGGGTGAGCAGTTCTTC
V: TRBV12-3/TRBV12-4; D: TRBD1; size: NA; J: TRBJ1-6; CDR3: CASRDRGDSPLHF; DNA: TGTGCCAGCAGGGACAGGGGTGATTCACCCCTCCACTTT
V: TRBV29-1; D: TRBD1; size: many; J: TRBJ1-2; CDR3: CSVEDLTGKGYGYTF; DNA: TGCAGCGTTGAAGACCTGACAGGGAAGGGGTATGGCTACACCTTC
V: TRBV12-3/TRBV12-4; D: TRBD1; size: few; J: TRBJ1-6; CDR3: CASRLQGANNSPLHF; DNA: TGTGCCAGCAGGCTACAGGGGGCTAATAATTCACCCCTCCACTTT
V: TRBV7-2; D: TRBD1; size: few; J: TRBJ1-2; CDR3: CASSLEMAGGFGYTF; DNA: TGTGCCAGCAGCTTAGAAATGGCAGGGGGCTTTGGCTACACCTTC
V: TRBV9; D: NA; size: NA; J: TRBJ2-7; CDR3: CASSVGGTVYEQYF; DNA: TGTGCCAGCAGCGTAGGTGGGACCGTTTACGAGCAGTACTTC
V: TRBV5-1; D: NA; size: NA; J: TRBJ2-3; CDR3: CASSLGERVIQDTQYF; DNA: TGCGCCAGCAGCTTGGGGGAGCGGGTTATCCAAGATACGCAGTATTTT
V: TRBV20-1; D: TRBD1; size: many; J: TRBJ1-5; CDR3: CSASQGAGQPQHF; DNA: TGCAGTGCTAGCCAGGGGGCGGGTCAGCCCCAGCATTTT
V: TRBV4-1; D: NA; size: NA; J: TRBJ1-1; CDR3: CASSNPPRGWDTEAFF; DNA: TGCGCCAGCAGCAATCCCCCGCGGGGGTGGGACACTGAAGCTTTCTTT
V: TRBV15; D: NA; size: many; J: TRBJ2-2; CDR3: CATSRGGSGELFF; DNA: TGTGCCACCAGCAGAGGAGGTTCCGGGGAGCTGTTTTTT
V: TRBV6-2/TRBV6-3; D: TRBD1; size: many; J: TRBJ1-2; CDR3: CAVQGYGDGYTF; DNA: TGTGCCGTACAGGGGTATGGGGATGGCTACACCTTC
V: TRBV18; D: NA; size: many; J: TRBJ2-3; CDR3: CASSPTVSTDTQYF; DNA: TGTGCCAGCTCACCGACGGTTTCTACAGATACGCAGTATTTT
V: TRBV28; D: NA; size: NA; J: TRBJ1-2; CDR3: CASSAQRQPSINYGYTF; DNA: TGTGCCAGCAGCGCCCAAAGGCAGCCGAGCATTAACTATGGCTACACCTTC
V: TRBV10-3; D: TRBD2; size: many; J: TRBJ2-1; CDR3: CAIASGGTGEQFF; DNA: TGTGCCATCGCTAGCGGGGGTACGGGTGAGCAGTTCTTC
V: TRBV30; D: TRBD1; size: few; J: TRBJ2-7; CDR3: CAWSAPGQLPSRTYEQYF; DNA: TGTGCCTGGAGTGCTCCGGGACAGTTGCCCTCTAGAACCTACGAGCAGTACTTC
V: TRBV5-1; D: NA; size: many; J: TRBJ2-2; CDR3: CASSLPPSGELFF; DNA: TGCGCCAGCAGCTTACCCCCGTCCGGGGAGCTGTTTTTT
V: TRBV20-1; D: NA; size: NA; J: TRBJ1-5; CDR3: CSAVKLQGGNQPQHF; DNA: TGCAGTGCTGTAAAACTTCAGGGAGGCAATCAGCCCCAGCATTTT
V: TRBV20-1; D: TRBD2; size: NA; J: TRBJ2-7; CDR3: CSAARRSGRAYEQYF; DNA: TGCAGTGCTGCCCGCCGTAGCGGGAGGGCCTACGAGCAGTACTTC
V: TRBV7-1; D: TRBD2; size: many; J: TRBJ2-2; CDR3: CASSSKAWLAGDPPANTGELFF; DNA: TGTGCCAGCAGCTCAAAGGCTTGGTTGGCGGGAGACCCACCTGCGAACACCGGGGAGCTGTTTTTT
V: TRBV20-1; D: NA; size: NA; J: TRBJ1-2; CDR3: CSAATANYGYTF; DNA: TGCAGTGCGGCCACAGCTAACTATGGCTACACCTTC
V: TRBV7-2; D: NA; size: many; J: TRBJ2-2; CDR3: CASRRTRDTGELFF; DNA: TGTGCCAGCAGGCGAACTAGGGACACCGGGGAGCTGTTTTTT
V: TRBV20-1; D: NA; size: many; J: TRBJ1-3; CDR3: CSARDGGRVSGNTIYF; DNA: TGCAGTGCTAGAGATGGGGGACGGGTCTCTGGAAACACCATATATTTT
V: TRBV6-5; D: NA; size: many; J: TRBJ2-7; CDR3: CASSYRLESSYEQYF; DNA: TGTGCCAGCAGTTATCGGCTAGAGAGCTCCTACGAGCAGTACTTC